What follows are 18 T cell receptor beta chains derived from one specimen sequenced in a study of T cell clonality in common variable immunodeficiency. The data were produced by immunoSEQ multiplex PCR, yet TCRdb's version contains in-frame clones alone and is incomplete. Sampling found around 50,000 clones, none seen once. The sequencing sample was made of peripheral blood mononuclear cells. These receptors originate from a person aged 18 to 70 in good health.

This clone was counted many times. A read error may account for a junction end that differs from germline. Sequencing ends 3 residues short of the CDR3 end; the germline J gene provides the rest. The rearrangement joins TRBV10-3 to TRBJ2-7, with 8 bases fitting TRBD2. The CDR3 is made up of 14 amino acids. Per germline, CDR1 ENHRY and CDR2 SYGVKD. The sequenced part of the CDR3 DNA is TGTGCCATCAGGGAGTCGGGGGGGGTCGACGAG. As protein: CAIRESGGVDE. The entire CDR3 is CAIRESGGVDEQYF.

There are many counts of this clone. The CDR3 here is CASSFQGQPQHF. CDR3 bases read: TGTGCCAGCAGCTTTCAAGGTCAGCCC. The rearrangement uses TRBV7-2 and TRBJ1-5; D not certain. The CDR3 end lies 3 residues beyond the end of the read and is filled in from the germline J gene. V was cut by 3 bases and J by 6 bases, with 6 bases left in between. The V gene's germline CDR1 is SGHTA and CDR2 FQGNSA. This CDR3 is built from 12 residues.

On this clone itself: The read ends 3 residues before the CDR3 terminus; that terminus is restored from the germline J gene. The chain couples TRBV7-2 to TRBJ2-3; D is perhaps TRBD1 (5 bases). The CDR3 has 14 amino acids. Germline V gene sequence: CDR1 SGHTA, CDR2 FQGNSA. The CDR3 spells CASSIWGPQETQYF. Partial CDR3 DNA: TGTGCCAGCAGCATATGGGGCCCCCAAGAGACG.

In its sample, this clone was seen many times. The read terminates 3 residues ahead of where the CDR3 ends, so the germline J gene completes it. This rearrangement joins TRBV5-1 to TRBJ1-6, with TRBD1 as a possible D gene (5 bases). The CDR3 is made up of 15 amino acids. With 1 base removed from V and 7 bases from J, the gap between germline ends came to 12 bases. The germline V gene has CDR1 SGHRS and CDR2 YFSETQ. The CDR3 here is CASSLRSEGNSPLHF. The covered CDR3 bases are TGCGCCAGCAGCTTGAGGTCAGAGGGGAATTCACCC. Full variable domain (outside the CDR3, taken from reference TRBV5-1 and TRBJ1-6): KAGVTQTPRYLIKTRGQQVTLSCSPISGHRSVSWYQQTPGQGLQFLFEYFSETQRNKGNFPGRFSGRQFSNSRSEMNVSTLELGDSALYLCASSLRSEGNSPLHFGNGTRLTVT.

This clone was seen a handful of times. The read ends 3 residues before the CDR3 terminus; that terminus is restored from the germline J gene. The chain links TRBV7-2 to TRBJ1-1; a weak D match, TRBD1 (5 bases). Between the trimmed V and J ends, which lost 2 bases and 7 bases, there was a span of 11 bases. CDR3 size: 13 residues. Germline CDR1 and CDR2: SGHTA and FQGNSA. The sequenced CDR3 bases are TGTGCCAGCAGCTTATCGGGTCAGGGTGAA. This codes for CASSLSGQGE. The full CDR3 protein is CASSLSGQGEAFF. Drawing the rest from reference TRBV7-2 and TRBJ1-1, the complete variable domain is GAGVSQSPSNKVTEKGKDVELRCDPISGHTALYWYRQSLGQGLEFLIYFQGNSAPDKSGLPSDRFSAERTGGSVSTLTIQRTQQEDSAVYLCASSLSGQGEAFFGQGTRLTVV.

The CDR3 is CASSPDRGEGNQPQHF. The CDR3 DNA, read in part, is TGTGCCAGCTCACCAGACAGGGGAGAGGGCAATCAGCCC. J is TRBJ1-5 and V is TRBV18, with TRBD1 matching over 8 bases. The read ends 3 residues before the CDR3 terminus; that terminus is restored from the germline J gene. Per germline, CDR1 KGHSH and CDR2 LQKENI. The CDR3 totals 16 residues. Trimming took 2 bases from V and 2 from J; bases not matched to a gene: 5. The full variable domain, with the rest looked up from reference TRBV18 and TRBJ1-5, is NAGVMQNPRHLVRRRGQEARLRCSPMKGHSHVYWYRQLPEEGLKFMVYLQKENIIDESGMPKERFSAEFPKEGPSILRIQQVVRGDSAAYFCASSPDRGEGNQPQHFGDGTRLSIL.

Ten or more counts support this clone. The read ends 3 residues shy of where the CDR3 ends; the end is completed using the germline J gene. The chain joins TRBV2 to TRBJ2-3; 9 bases line up with TRBD1. Germline V gene data show CDR1 as SNHLY and CDR2 as FYNNEI. The V gene end was trimmed by 8 bases and the J gene end by 4 bases; junction bases not matched to a gene: 10. This CDR3 is built from 15 residues. The part of the CDR3 DNA that was read is TGTGCCAGCGCTAGGGACAGGGAGGAAGCAGATACG. Its protein is CASARDREEADT. From start to end, the CDR3 is CASARDREEADTQYF.

Ten or more counts support this clone. The read ends 3 residues early relative to the CDR3; the germline J gene fills the gap. The chain employs TRBV7-8 and TRBJ2-2, with a tentative D call TRBD1 (5 bases). The CDR3 length is 15 residues. Per germline, CDR1 SGHVS and CDR2 FQNEAQ. Incomplete CDR3 DNA: TGTGCCAGCAGGCCATTGTTAACTGGGGCCAACGTG. Encoded protein: CASRPLLTGANV. The complete CDR3 protein is CASRPLLTGANVLFF.

Note on this clone: With a much larger clone just one base away, this may be a read error. The CDR3 is cut off 3 residues early in the read; its end comes from the germline J gene. V usage is TRBV7-9 and J usage is TRBJ2-2; TRBD2 might be the D (7 bases). The CDR3 is 14 amino acids. Germline V gene data show CDR1 as SEHNR and CDR2 as FQNEAQ (reference sequence). The CDR3 DNA, read in part, is TGTGCCAGCAGCTTAAGGGAGGGGGATGAAAAG. The encoded protein is CASSLREGDEK. The full-length CDR3 reads as CASSLREGDEKLFF.

In its sample, this clone was seen many times. The read stops 3 residues short of the end of the CDR3; the missing end is completed from the germline J gene. The chain joins TRBV30 to TRBJ2-7; 10 nucleotides align to TRBD1. The CDR3 is 15 residues long. The germline gives CDR1 GTSNPN, CDR2 SVGIG (reference sequence). With 1 base clipped from V and 1 base from J, the junction kept 4 bases outside the gene matches. The CDR3 is CAWSDRDRGSYEQYF. CDR3 DNA (partial): TGTGCCTGGAGTGACCGGGACAGGGGATCCTACGAG.

At least ten counts were recorded for this clone. The read gets to within 3 residues of the CDR3 end, and the germline J gene fills in the rest. V gene TRBV19 combines with J gene TRBJ2-1; TRBD2 matches at 9 bases. After removal of 3 bases from V and 8 bases from J, the junction contained 11 bases not matched to a gene. The germline CDR1 and CDR2 sequences are LNHDA and SQIVND (reference sequence). This CDR3 spans 16 amino acids. The CDR3 DNA, read in part, is TGTGCCAGTAGTATCGCTAGCGGGACCTTTTTGGATGAG. Translation: CASSIASGTFLDE. The whole CDR3 sequence reads CASSIASGTFLDEQFF.

This clone was seen many times. The read gets to within 3 residues of the CDR3 end, and the germline J gene fills in the rest. The genes are TRBV20-1 and TRBJ2-5, with 12 bases that match TRBD2. Germline V gene data show CDR1 as DFQATT and CDR2 as SNEGSKA (reference sequence). With V trimmed by 4 bases and J by 5 bases, 5 bases remained unmatched. The CDR3 runs to 14 residues. Incomplete CDR3 DNA: TGCAGTGCTACTAGCGGGGGGGCCTCTGAGACC. It specifies CSATSGGASET. The entire CDR3 is CSATSGGASETQYF.

This clone was recorded many times. The read ends 3 residues shy of where the CDR3 ends; the end is completed using the germline J gene. J is TRBJ1-5 and V is TRBV5-5; 7 bases are a match to TRBD1. V gave up 2 bases and J gave up 2 bases; unmatched junction bases: 1. The CDR3 consists of 14 residues. Germline loops: CDR1 SGHKS, CDR2 YYEKEE (reference sequence). The CDR3 protein is CASSFTGGNQPQHF. The sequenced part of the CDR3 DNA is TGTGCCAGCAGCTTCACAGGGGGCAATCAGCCC.

Many counts were recorded for this clone. The observed sequence ends 3 residues before the CDR3 terminus, with the missing tail filled in from the germline J gene. The chain recombines TRBV6-2 or TRBV6-3 with TRBJ2-7; 7 nucleotides line up with TRBD2. This CDR3 comprises 16 residues. Germline CDR1 MNHEY, CDR2 SVGEGT. The ends lost 3 bases at V and 3 bases at J; junction bases unmatched: 11. The DNA read from the CDR3 is TGTGCCAGCAGTTATCGGCCTTGGGGGGGGAGCTACGAG. Its translation is CASSYRPWGGSYE. The entire CDR3 is CASSYRPWGGSYEQYF.

This clone occurred many times. The read ends 3 residues shy of where the CDR3 ends; the end is completed using the germline J gene. The chain links TRBV20-1 to TRBJ2-1, with TRBD2 matching over 9 bases. This CDR3 has 14 amino acids. Germline CDR1 is DFQATT and CDR2 is SNEGSKA (reference sequence). The trim removed 6 bases at V and 4 bases at J, leaving 7 bases unmatched. The part of the CDR3 DNA that was read is TGCAGTGCCCGACTGCGGGGGGGATACAATGAG. Translation: CSARLRGGYNE. The CDR3 in full is CSARLRGGYNEQFF.

In its sample, this clone was seen many times. The read falls 3 residues short of the CDR3 end, and the missing part is taken from the germline J gene. The V and J genes are TRBV20-1 and TRBJ2-3; 7 bases align to TRBD2. Germline CDR1 reads DFQATT; CDR2 reads SNEGSKA (reference sequence). The V and J ends lost 3 bases and 1 base, in that order; junction bases with no gene match: 13. The CDR3 is made up of 17 amino acids. The CDR3 DNA, read in part, is TGCAGTGCTAGTGGGGGACTACCCCATGTAGGCACAGATACG. Its protein is CSASGGLPHVGTDT. In full, the CDR3 reads CSASGGLPHVGTDTQYF.

This clone was counted at least ten times. The DNA ends 3 residues before the CDR3 does, and the rest of the CDR3 is filled in from the germline J gene. This chain links TRBV7-2 with TRBJ2-3; 8 bases match TRBD2. This CDR3 contains 15 residues. Germline-derived CDR1 and CDR2 are SGHTA and FQGNSA. The V segment lost 2 bases and the J segment 1 base; nucleotides outside the gene matches: 2. The CDR3 loop is CASSLQRGRTDTQYF. CDR3 DNA, as far as it was read: TGTGCCAGCAGCTTACAGCGGGGGCGCACAGATACG.

This clone was seen more than once but under ten times. A much larger clone is a single base away; this may be a read error. Read coverage stops 3 residues before the CDR3 terminus; the germline J gene supplies the remainder. The V call is TRBV7-2, the J call TRBJ2-1; unclear D gene. Per germline, CDR1 SGHTA and CDR2 FQGNSA. CDR3 length equals 12 residues. CDR3 in amino acids: CAGSPFYNEQFF. The part of the CDR3 DNA that was read is TGTGCCGGCAGCCCCTTTTACAATGAG. Together with reference TRBV7-2 and TRBJ2-1, the CDR3 gives the full variable domain: GAGVSQSPSNKVTEKGKDVELRCDPISGHTALYWYRQSLGQGLEFLIYFQGNSAPDKSGLPSDRFSAERTGGSVSTLTIQRTQQEDSAVYLCAGSPFYNEQFFGPGTRLTVL.